The 15 T cell receptor beta chains below all came from one sample that was sequenced in a study of early T cells in non-severe SARS-CoV-2 infection. TCRdb analysed the 5' RACE reads with MiXCR anew, one entry per CDR3 protein. The sample shows tens of thousands of distinct CDR3 sequences, about 13% of them seen only once. Sequenced material: whole blood. The receptor set was obtained from an adult who was a healthcare worker with PCR-confirmed SARS-CoV-2 infection or an uninfected control (not recorded which).

In this sample, this clonotype turned up many times. The genes are TRBV20-1 and TRBJ1-1; D gene unclear. The V end lost 0 bases, the J end lost 7 bases, and 9 bases lay between the germline ends. The CDR3 contains 12 residues. Germline V lookup: CDR1 DFQATT, CDR2 SNEGSKA (reference sequence). The CDR3 DNA reads TGCAGTGCTAGAGATATTTCCAATGAAGCTTTCTTT. Its protein product is CSARDISNEAFF.

The table lists this clonotype with many counts. In DNA form, the CDR3 reads TGTGCCAGCAGTCGTTTGAACACCGGGGAGCTGTTTTTT. Encoded protein: CASSRLNTGELFF. The chain joins TRBV7-3 to TRBJ2-2, with D unclear. There are 13 residues in the CDR3. The germline V gene encodes CDR1 SGHTA and CDR2 FQGTGA. V was cut by 6 bases and J by 1 base, with 6 bases left in between.

V is TRBV10-3 and J is TRBJ2-1; TRBD2 might be the D (5 bases). The CDR3 is 12 amino acids. Germline CDR1 is ENHRY and CDR2 is SYGVKD. V dropped 0 bases and J dropped 12 bases, with 9 bases sitting between them. Here the CDR3 DNA reads TGTGCCATCAGTGAGTCGAGGGCAGGGCAGTTCTTC. This translates into CAISESRAGQFF.

Many counts were recorded for this clonotype. The chain couples TRBV10-2 to TRBJ2-1, with 9 nucleotides matching TRBD2. CDR1 and CDR2 (germline): WSHSY, SAAADI. Trimming removed 2 bases from V and 8 bases from J; junction bases left unmatched: 4. CDR3 size: 14 residues. The CDR3 here is CASSEGGGVDEQFF. The DNA for the CDR3 is TGCGCCAGCAGTGAGGGCGGGGGGGTAGATGAGCAGTTCTTC.

This clonotype was counted at least ten times. J is TRBJ1-6 and V is TRBV27; tentatively, D is TRBD1 (5 bases). Looked up from germline, CDR1 is MNHEY and CDR2 is SMNVEV (reference sequence). The V end was cut by 2 bases, the J end by 0 bases, with 11 bases between. This CDR3 contains 17 residues. CDR3 coding DNA: TGTGCCAGCAGTTTAGGGGGGGGATCCTCCTATAATTCACCCCTCCACTTT. It yields the protein CASSLGGGSSYNSPLHF.

J is TRBJ2-5 and V is TRBV9, with D perhaps matching TRBD1 (5 bases). Germline values: CDR1 SGDLS, CDR2 YYNGEE. V dropped 7 bases and J dropped 1 base, with 11 bases sitting between them. The CDR3 covers 13 residues. The CDR3 loop reads CASGWTSQETQYF. The CDR3 DNA follows: TGTGCCAGCGGCTGGACAAGCCAAGAGACCCAGTACTTC.

This clonotype was recorded many times. The V gene is TRBV12-5, the J gene TRBJ1-4; 8 bases are shared with TRBD1. This CDR3 region has 15 residues. The V gene's germline CDR1 is LGHNT and CDR2 FRNRAP. Germline trimming cut 2 bases from V and 4 bases from J; bases unmatched to any gene: 3. CDR3 sequence (DNA): TGTGCTAGTGGTTTGTGGACAGGGTATAATGAAAAACTGTTTTTT. Translating gives CASGLWTGYNEKLFF.

This clonotype was seen ten or more times. The CDR3, as DNA: TGTGCCAGCAATCTGCGGGGGCCCGCTGGAGGCTACACCTTC. Translated, it gives CASNLRGPAGGYTF. The V call is TRBV12-3 or TRBV12-4, the J call TRBJ1-2; D is perhaps TRBD1 (6 bases). There are 14 residues in the CDR3. V was shortened by 7 bases and J by 8 bases, with 20 bases between the two germline ends.

This clonotype was found a few times. CDR3 nucleotides: TGCAGTGTTCGTCCCGATGTCTACGAGCAGTACTTC. Translation gives CSVRPDVYEQYF. This chain links TRBV20-1 with TRBJ2-7; D unresolved. Germline-derived CDR1 and CDR2 are DFQATT and SNEGSKA (reference sequence). Trimming pared 7 bases from V and 3 bases from J, leaving 13 bases between. CDR3 size: 12 residues.

The chain employs TRBV7-2 and TRBJ2-2; D unresolved. V gave up 3 bases and J gave up 7 bases, with 9 bases separating them. The CDR3 has 13 residues. The germline V gene has CDR1 SGHTA and CDR2 FQGNSA. The CDR3 here is CASSFERYGELFF. As DNA, the CDR3 is TGTGCCAGCAGCTTTGAGCGTTACGGGGAGCTGTTTTTT. Variable domain in full (rest from reference TRBV7-2 and TRBJ2-2): GAGVSQSPSNKVTEKGKDVELRCDPISGHTALYWYRQSLGQGLEFLIYFQGNSAPDKSGLPSDRFSAERTGGSVSTLTIQRTQQEDSAVYLCASSFERYGELFFGEGSRLTVL.

The chain has TRBV29-1 and TRBJ1-2; D uncertain. The CDR3 covers 14 residues. V lost 1 base and J 0 bases, leaving 9 bases between the germline ends. CDR1 SQVTM and CDR2 ANQGSEA come from the germline V gene. In DNA form, the CDR3 reads TGCAGCGTTGAAGTACAGCTAGCTAACTATGGCTACACCTTC. Amino acid sequence: CSVEVQLANYGYTF.

The rearrangement links TRBV29-1 to TRBJ2-7; tentatively, D is TRBD2 (5 bases). Per germline, CDR1 SQVTM and CDR2 ANQGSEA. V was pared by 7 bases and J by 5 bases, with 9 bases between. The CDR3 extends over 10 amino acids. The CDR3 DNA follows: TGCAGCGCCGGGGATAACGAGCAGTACTTC. It is translated as CSAGDNEQYF.

The chain combines TRBV15 with TRBJ1-6; the D gene is possibly TRBD1 (6 bases). The V and J ends lost 4 bases and 2 bases respectively, with 9 bases between them. This CDR3 is built from 15 residues. Germline assignment: CDR1 LNHNV and CDR2 YYDKDF (reference sequence). Here the CDR3 DNA reads TGTGCCACCAGCAATCGGGACACCTATAATTCACCCCTCCACTTT. Its protein product is CATSNRDTYNSPLHF.

This clonotype came up a few times. This chain joins TRBV19 and TRBJ1-5; D call uncertain. This CDR3 has 13 amino acids. The V and J ends lost 1 base and 3 bases respectively, with 4 bases between them. Germline V gene data show CDR1 as LNHDA and CDR2 as SQIVND (reference sequence). Here the CDR3 reads CASSIAFNQPQHF. The CDR3 coding sequence is TGTGCCAGTAGTATAGCTTTCAATCAGCCCCAGCATTTT.

This clonotype appeared a few times. Its ends do not fully match the called genes, so a read error is possible. The gene calls are TRBV7-7 and TRBJ1-1, with TRBD1 as a possible D gene (6 bases). This CDR3 contains 18 residues. Germline V gene lookup returns CDR1 SSHAT and CDR2 FNYEAQ (reference sequence). The CDR3 region is CASSLIARRDKKNTEAFF. The DNA of the CDR3 is TGTGCTAGCAGCTTAATTGCCCGACGGGACAAGAAGAACACTGAAGCTTTCTTT.